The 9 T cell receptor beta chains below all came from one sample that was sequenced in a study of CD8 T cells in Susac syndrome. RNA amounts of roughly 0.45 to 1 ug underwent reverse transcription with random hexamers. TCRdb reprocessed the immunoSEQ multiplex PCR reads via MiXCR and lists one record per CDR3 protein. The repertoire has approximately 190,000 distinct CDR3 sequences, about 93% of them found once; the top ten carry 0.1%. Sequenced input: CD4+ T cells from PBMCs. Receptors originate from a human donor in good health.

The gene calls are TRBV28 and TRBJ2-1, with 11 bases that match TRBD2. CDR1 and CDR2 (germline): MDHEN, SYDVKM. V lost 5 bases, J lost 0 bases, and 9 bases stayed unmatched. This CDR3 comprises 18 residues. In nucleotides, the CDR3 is TGTGCCAGCAGTAACTCTAGCGGGGGGCTTAGCTCCTACAATGAGCAGTTCTTC. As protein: CASSNSSGGLSSYNEQFF.

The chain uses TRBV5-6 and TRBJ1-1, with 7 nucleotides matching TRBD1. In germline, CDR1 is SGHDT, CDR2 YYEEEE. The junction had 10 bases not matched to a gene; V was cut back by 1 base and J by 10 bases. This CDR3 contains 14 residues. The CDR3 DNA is TGTGCCAGCAGCTTGATAGGGGGCGAGGTAAGAGCTTTCTTT. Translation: CASSLIGGEVRAFF.

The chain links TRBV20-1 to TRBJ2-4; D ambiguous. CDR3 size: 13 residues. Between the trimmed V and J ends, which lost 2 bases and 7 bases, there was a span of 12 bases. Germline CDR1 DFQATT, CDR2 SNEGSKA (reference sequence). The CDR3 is CSARSGAANIQYF. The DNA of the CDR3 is TGCAGTGCTAGATCAGGTGCCGCCAACATTCAGTACTTC.

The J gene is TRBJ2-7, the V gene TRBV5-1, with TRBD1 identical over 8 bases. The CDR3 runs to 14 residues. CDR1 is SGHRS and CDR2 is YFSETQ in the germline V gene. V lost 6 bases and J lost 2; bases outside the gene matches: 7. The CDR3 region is CASKPTGGTYEQYF. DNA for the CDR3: TGCGCCAGCAAGCCCACAGGGGGTACCTACGAGCAGTACTTC.

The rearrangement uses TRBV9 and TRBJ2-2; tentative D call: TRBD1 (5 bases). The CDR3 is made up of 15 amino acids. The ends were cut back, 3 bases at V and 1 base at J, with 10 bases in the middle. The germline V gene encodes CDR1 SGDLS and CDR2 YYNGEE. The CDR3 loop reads CASSAMTVNTGELFF. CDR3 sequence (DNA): TGTGCCAGCAGCGCGATGACAGTGAACACCGGGGAGCTGTTTTTT. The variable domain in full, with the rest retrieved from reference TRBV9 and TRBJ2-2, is DSGVTQTPKHLITATGQRVTLRCSPRSGDLSVYWYQQSLDQGLQFLIQYYNGEERAKGNILERFSAQQFPDLHSELNLSSLELGDSALYFCASSAMTVNTGELFFGEGSRLTVL.

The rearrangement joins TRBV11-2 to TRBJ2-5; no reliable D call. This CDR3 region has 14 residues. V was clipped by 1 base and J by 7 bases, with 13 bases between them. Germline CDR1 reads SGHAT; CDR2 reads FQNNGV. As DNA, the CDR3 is TGTGCCAGCAGCTTAGCTCCGCAGCCGGCGACCCAGTACTTC. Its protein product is CASSLAPQPATQYF.

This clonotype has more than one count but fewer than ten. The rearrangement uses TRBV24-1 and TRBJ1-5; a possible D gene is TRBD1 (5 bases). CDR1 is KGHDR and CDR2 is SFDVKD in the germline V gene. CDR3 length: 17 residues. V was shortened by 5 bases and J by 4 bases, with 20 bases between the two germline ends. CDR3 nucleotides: TGTGCCACCAGTGCGTCGGGGGGAGGAAAAGGAAATCAGCCCCAGCATTTT. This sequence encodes CATSASGGGKGNQPQHF.

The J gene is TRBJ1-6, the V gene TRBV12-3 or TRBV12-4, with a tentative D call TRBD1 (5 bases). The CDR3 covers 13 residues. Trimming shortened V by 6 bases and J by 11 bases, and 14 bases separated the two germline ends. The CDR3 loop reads CASSQRPGTPLHF. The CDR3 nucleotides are TGTGCCAGCAGCCAAAGACCAGGGACACCCCTCCACTTT.

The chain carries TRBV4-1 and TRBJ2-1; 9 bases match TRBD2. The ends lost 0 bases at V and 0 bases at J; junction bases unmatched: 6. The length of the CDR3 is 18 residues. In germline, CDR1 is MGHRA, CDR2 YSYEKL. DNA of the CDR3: TGCGCCAGCAGCCAAGATGCTAGCGGGGTGCGCTCCTACAATGAGCAGTTCTTC. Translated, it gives CASSQDASGVRSYNEQFF.